Listed below are T cell receptor beta chains from one sample, sequenced in a study of blood T cell repertoires in COVID-19. Method: immunoSEQ multiplex PCR; TCRdb's copy keeps in-frame clones and lacks some. The table has about 29,000 clones, over 75% seen once. Sequenced material: peripheral blood. The source is a man older than 75 with acute or convalescent COVID-19. Each CDR3 is given with its conserved first and last residue. D genes are given only for firm matches. Clone size is shown for a subset of rows, as once, few, many or a class of expanded clone.

V gene,D gene,J gene,clone size,CDR3 protein,CDR3 DNA
TRBV14,TRBD2,TRBJ2-5,NA,CASSQGPRGGRSTLQETQYF,TGTGCCAGCAGCCAAGGCCCCCGGGGGGGGCGCTCGACGTTACAAGAGACCCAGTACTTC
TRBV19,NA,TRBJ2-3,NA,CASSTRDTSSTDTQYF,TGTGCCAGTAGTACCCGGGACACCTCTAGCACAGATACGCAGTATTTT
TRBV3-1/TRBV3-2,NA,TRBJ1-5,NA,CASSQGQGIRQPQHF,TGTGCCAGCAGCCAAGGTCAGGGCATACGTCAGCCCCAGCATTTT
TRBV11-2,NA,TRBJ1-4,NA,CASSPSFRRRKNEKLFF,TGTGCCAGCAGCCCTTCGTTCCGACGGAGGAAGAATGAAAAACTGTTTTTT
TRBV4-2,TRBD1,TRBJ2-2,NA,CASSRDRVRPGELFF,TGTGCCAGCAGCCGCGACAGGGTCAGGCCCGGGGAGCTGTTTTTT
TRBV7-9,TRBD2,TRBJ2-5,NA,CASSLSSGSWETQYF,TGTGCCAGCAGCTTATCTAGCGGCAGTTGGGAGACCCAGTACTTC
TRBV11-3,TRBD2,TRBJ2-1,NA,CASSSSGAIYNEQFF,TGTGCCAGCAGCTCAAGCGGGGCGATCTACAATGAGCAGTTCTTC
TRBV27,TRBD1,TRBJ1-6,NA,CASGPGTGLGNNSPLHF,TGTGCCAGCGGCCCCGGGACAGGGTTGGGGAATAATTCACCCCTCCACTTT
TRBV4-1,NA,TRBJ1-6,NA,CASSQEGSPSYNSPLHF,TGCGCCAGCAGCCAAGAGGGCAGTCCCTCCTATAATTCACCCCTCCACTTT
TRBV27,NA,TRBJ1-2,once,CASSQAGNYGYTF,TGTGCCAGCAGCCAAGCAGGGAACTATGGCTACACCTTC